The clone carrying this TCR beta chain showed up just a few times. This record belongs to a study of blood T cell repertoires in COVID-19. Overall study context: Acute and convalescent COVID-19 specimens originated in the United States, Italy and Spain. T cells, B-cell-depleted T cells, or PBMCs provided the cDNA or gDNA that served as material.

Per the study methods: Amplifying reference gene primers gave estimates of nucleated cell counts. Sequencing used immunoSEQ multiplex PCR; TCRdb keeps in-frame clones, though not all of them. The D gene and trimming were derived from the DNA, and the V and J assignments and clone size from that table. The sample shows some 210,000 clones, approximately 84% of them seen only once. V was trimmed by 2 bases and J by 0 bases, leaving 8 bases between them. Germline V lookup: CDR1 SGHTA, CDR2 FQGNSA. The CDR3 has 15 residues. This TCR was recovered from a woman between 70 and 85 years old with active or convalescent COVID-19. The specimen was peripheral blood. The V and J genes are TRBV7-2 and TRBJ2-4; D is undetermined. DNA for the CDR3: TGTGCCAGCAGCTTACAGGTCCAAGCCAAAAACATTCAGTACTTC. Its protein product is CASSLQVQAKNIQYF.